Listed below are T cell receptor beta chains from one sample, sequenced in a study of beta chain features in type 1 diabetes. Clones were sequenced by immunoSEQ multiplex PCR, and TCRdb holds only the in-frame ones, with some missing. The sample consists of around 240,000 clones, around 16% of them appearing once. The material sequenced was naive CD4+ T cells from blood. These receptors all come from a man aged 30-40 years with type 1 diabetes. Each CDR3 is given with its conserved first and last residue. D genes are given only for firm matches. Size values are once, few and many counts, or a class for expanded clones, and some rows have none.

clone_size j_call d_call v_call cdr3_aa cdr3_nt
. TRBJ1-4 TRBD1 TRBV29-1 CSVLGTGGSGKLFF TGCAGCGTTCTTGGGACAGGGGGCAGCGGAAAACTGTTTTTT
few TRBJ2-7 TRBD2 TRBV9 CASSVDLAGAEQYF TGTGCCAGCAGCGTAGACCTAGCGGGGGCCGAGCAGTACTTC
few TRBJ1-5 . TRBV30 CAWSRDVGNQPQHF TGTGCCTGGAGCAGGGACGTCGGCAATCAGCCCCAGCATTTT
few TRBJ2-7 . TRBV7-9 CASSLMGSAYEQYF TGTGCCAGCAGCCTAATGGGGAGCGCCTACGAGCAGTACTTC
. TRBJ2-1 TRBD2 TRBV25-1 CASGAGGYNEQFF TGTGCCAGCGGGGCGGGAGGCTACAATGAGCAGTTCTTC
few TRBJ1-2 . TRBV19 CASSIYGEGGYTF TGTGCCAGTAGTATCTATGGAGAAGGTGGCTACACCTTC
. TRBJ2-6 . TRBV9 CASSYRSGDAGANVLTF TGTGCCAGCAGCTATCGGTCTGGCGACGCTGGGGCCAACGTCCTGACTTTC
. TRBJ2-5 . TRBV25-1 CASSELGPGQETQYF TGTGCCAGCAGTGAATTAGGCCCGGGCCAAGAGACCCAGTACTTC
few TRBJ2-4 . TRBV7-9 CASSPGAGENIQYF TGTGCCAGCAGCCCAGGGGCGGGTGAAAACATTCAGTACTTC
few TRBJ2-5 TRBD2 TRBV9 CASSVGASGGQETQYF TGTGCCAGCAGCGTAGGGGCTAGCGGGGGACAAGAGACCCAGTACTTC
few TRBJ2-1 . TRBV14 CASSQGGRTQFF TGTGCCAGCAGCCAGGGGGGGCGAACCCAGTTCTTC
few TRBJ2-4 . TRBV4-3 CASSQDRAGSVKNIQYF TGCGCCAGCAGCCAAGATCGGGCAGGGAGCGTCAAAAACATTCAGTACTTC
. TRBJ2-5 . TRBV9 CASSVASGQNEETQYF TGTGCCAGCAGCGTAGCGAGCGGACAAAACGAAGAGACCCAGTACTTC
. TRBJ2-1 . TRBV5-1 CASSQERDEQFF TGCGCCAGCAGCCAAGAGCGGGATGAGCAGTTCTTC
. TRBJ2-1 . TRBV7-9 CASSSLGDEQFF TGTGCCAGCAGCTCCTTAGGTGATGAGCAGTTCTTC
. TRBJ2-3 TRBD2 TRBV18 CASSPTSGPTDTQYF TGTGCCAGCTCGCCGACTAGCGGGCCTACAGATACGCAGTATTTT
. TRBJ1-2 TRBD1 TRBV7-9 CASRSSGTDAYGYTF TGTGCCAGCAGAAGCTCGGGGACAGATGCCTATGGCTACACCTTC
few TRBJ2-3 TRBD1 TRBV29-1 CSVERTGDTQYF TGCAGCGTTGAACGGACAGGGGATACGCAGTATTTT
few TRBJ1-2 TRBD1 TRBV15 CATSRDPGQYGYTF TGTGCCACCAGCAGAGATCCGGGACAGTATGGCTACACCTTC
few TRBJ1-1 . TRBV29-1 CSVSKGSGDTEAFF TGCAGCGTTTCCAAGGGGTCGGGAGACACTGAAGCTTTCTTT
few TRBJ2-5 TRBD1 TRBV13 CASSSGQQETQYF TGTGCCAGCAGCTCGGGACAGCAAGAGACCCAGTACTTC
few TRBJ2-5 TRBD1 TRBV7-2 CASSRGLQETQYF TGTGCCAGCAGCAGGGGGCTTCAAGAGACCCAGTACTTC
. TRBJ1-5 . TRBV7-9 CASSLEGDQPQHF TGTGCCAGCAGCTTAGAAGGGGATCAGCCCCAGCATTTT
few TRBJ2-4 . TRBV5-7 CASSLKGQGKNIQYF TGTGCCAGCAGCTTGAAAGGGCAAGGCAAAAACATTCAGTACTTC
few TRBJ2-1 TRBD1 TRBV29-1 CSTLRTGVFNNEQFF TGCAGCACCCTACGGACAGGGGTCTTCAACAATGAGCAGTTCTTC
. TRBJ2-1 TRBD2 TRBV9 CASSVVRASGHNEQFF TGTGCCAGCAGCGTAGTTCGCGCTAGCGGGCACAATGAGCAGTTCTTC
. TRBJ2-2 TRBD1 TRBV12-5 CASGLGGAVGQGPTGELFF TGTGCTAGTGGTTTGGGCGGCGCGGTGGGACAGGGACCCACCGGGGAGCTGTTTTTT
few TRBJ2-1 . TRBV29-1 CSVEGPVYNEQFF TGCAGCGTTGAAGGCCCAGTTTACAATGAGCAGTTCTTC
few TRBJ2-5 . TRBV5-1 CASSTGTIGTFSTQYF TGCGCCAGCAGCACAGGGACCATCGGGACTTTCTCGACCCAGTACTTC
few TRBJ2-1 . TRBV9 CASSSAPLSYNEQFF TGTGCCAGCTCTTCGGCCCCCCTCTCCTACAATGAGCAGTTCTTC
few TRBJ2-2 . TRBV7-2 CASSFQPTTGELFF TGTGCCAGCAGCTTTCAGCCGACTACCGGGGAGCTGTTTTTT
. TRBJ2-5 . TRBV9 CASSVLSLRGETQYF TGTGCCAGCAGCGTTCTCTCACTACGGGGAGAGACCCAGTACTTC
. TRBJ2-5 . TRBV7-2 CASSLVSAGMETQYF TGTGCCAGCAGCTTAGTCTCGGCAGGGATGGAGACCCAGTACTTC
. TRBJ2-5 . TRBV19 CASRRQETQYF TGTGCCAGCAGGCGGCAAGAGACCCAGTACTTC
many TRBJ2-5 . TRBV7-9 CASSFQETQYF TGTGCCAGCAGCTTCCAAGAGACCCAGTACTTC
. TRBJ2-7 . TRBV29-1 CSGTTGLSSSYEQYF TGCAGCGGGACTACGGGACTTTCAAGCTCCTACGAGCAGTACTTC
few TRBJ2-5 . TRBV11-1 CASSLDRGTQYF TGTGCCAGCAGCCTCGACCGAGGGACCCAGTACTTC
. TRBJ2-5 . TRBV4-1 CASRRAGWQETQYF TGCGCCAGCCGTCGAGCAGGGTGGCAAGAGACCCAGTACTTC
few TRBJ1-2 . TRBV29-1 CSVTRNRVSAGYTF TGCAGCGTGACCCGAAACAGGGTGAGCGCTGGCTACACCTTC
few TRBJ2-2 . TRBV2 CASSYGQSAQNTGELFF TGTGCCAGCAGCTACGGACAGTCGGCCCAGAACACCGGGGAGCTGTTTTTT
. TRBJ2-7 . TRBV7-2 CASSAPNTYEQYF TGTGCCAGCAGCGCCCCTAACACCTACGAGCAGTACTTC
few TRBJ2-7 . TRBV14 CASSQASSYEQYF TGTGCCAGCAGCCAAGCTTCATCCTACGAGCAGTACTTC
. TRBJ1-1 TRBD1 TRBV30 CAWSPTRQGRTEAFF TGTGCCTGGAGTCCCACTCGACAGGGGAGGACTGAAGCTTTCTTT
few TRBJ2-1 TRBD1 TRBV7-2 CASSSRDRGFYNEQFF TGTGCCAGCAGCTCCCGGGACAGGGGATTCTACAATGAGCAGTTCTTC
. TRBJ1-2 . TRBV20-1 CSATVLYGYTF TGCAGTGCTACCGTGCTCTATGGCTACACCTTC
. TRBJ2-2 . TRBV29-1 CSAGTGQVAGELFF TGCAGCGCGGGGACCGGGCAAGTAGCCGGGGAGCTGTTTTTT
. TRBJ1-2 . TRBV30 CAWSVRIRFTF TGTGCCTGGAGTGTCCGAATCAGGTTTACCTTC
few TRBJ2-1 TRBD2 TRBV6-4 CASKEGTSGTAEQFF TGTGCCAGCAAGGAAGGGACTAGCGGGACTGCCGAGCAGTTCTTC
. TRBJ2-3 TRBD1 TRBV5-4 CASSSRTGSTDTQYF TGTGCCAGCAGCTCGAGGACAGGTAGCACAGATACGCAGTATTTT
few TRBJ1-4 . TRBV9 CASSLQALATNEKLFF TGTGCCAGCAGCTTACAGGCTCTTGCAACTAATGAAAAACTGTTTTTT
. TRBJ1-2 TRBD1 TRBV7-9 CASSSGQAGFYGYTF TGTGCCAGCAGTTCAGGACAGGCGGGTTTTTATGGCTACACCTTC
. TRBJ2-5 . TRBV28 CASSLRSRTQYF TGTGCCAGCAGTTTAAGGTCCAGAACCCAGTACTTC
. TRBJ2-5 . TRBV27 CASSLSPDLRETQYF TGTGCCAGCAGTTTATCGCCCGACCTGAGAGAGACCCAGTACTTC
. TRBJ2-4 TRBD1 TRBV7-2 CASSLVGTGAKNIQYF TGTGCCAGCAGCTTAGTAGGGACAGGGGCCAAAAACATTCAGTACTTC
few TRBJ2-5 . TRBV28 CASSLYGPKTQYF TGTGCCAGCAGTTTATATGGCCCCAAGACCCAGTACTTC